The 27 T cell receptor beta chains below come from one sample, sequenced in a study of blood T cell repertoires in COVID-19. Using immunoSEQ multiplex PCR, the repertoire was profiled, and TCRdb retains in-frame clones only, with some absent. Among 200,000 to 300,000 clones listed, about nine tenths were seen once. The material sequenced was peripheral blood. All receptors derive from a woman aged 25 to 45 with COVID-19, enrolled during active disease.

This sequence joins TRBV19 and TRBJ1-1; no firm D call. The CDR3 runs to 14 residues. V was clipped by 5 bases and J by 1 base, with 11 bases between them. CDR1 LNHDA and CDR2 SQIVND come from the germline V gene (reference sequence). CDR3 nucleotides: TGTGCCAGTAGTCCGAAGCACAGGAACACTGAAGCTTTCTTT. This gives the protein CASSPKHRNTEAFF. The complete variable domain, with remaining parts taken from reference TRBV19 and TRBJ1-1, reads DGGITQSPKYLFRKEGQNVTLSCEQNLNHDAMYWYRQDPGQGLRLIYYSQIVNDFQKGDIAEGYSVSREKKESFPLTVTSAQKNPTAFYLCASSPKHRNTEAFFGQGTRLTVV.

This sequence joins TRBV19 and TRBJ1-5; TRBD1 might be the D (6 bases). The CDR3 runs 15 residues. Germline assignment: CDR1 LNHDA and CDR2 SQIVND (reference sequence). V lost 3 bases to trimming and J lost 2 bases, with 11 bases between them. Here the CDR3 reads CASSMLDRGNQPQHF. The CDR3 bases are TGTGCCAGTAGTATGCTGGACAGAGGCAATCAGCCCCAGCATTTT.

The chain carries TRBV5-1 and TRBJ1-2, with D possibly being TRBD1 (5 bases). The germline V gene encodes CDR1 SGHRS and CDR2 YFSETQ. Between the trimmed V and J ends, which lost 0 bases and 8 bases, there was a span of 17 bases. This CDR3 comprises 15 residues. DNA of the CDR3: TGCGCCAGCAGCTTGGATCTACAAGCGGGGGGAGGCTACACCTTC. This codes for CASSLDLQAGGGYTF.

This clone was detected once. V is TRBV29-1 and J is TRBJ1-2; no definite D call. Between the trimmed V and J ends, which lost 6 bases and 2 bases, there was a span of 10 bases. Germline loops: CDR1 SQVTM, CDR2 ANQGSEA. This CDR3 region has 12 residues. The CDR3 spells CSVGSRNYGYTF. CDR3 in DNA: TGCAGCGTAGGCTCCAGGAACTATGGCTACACCTTC. The full variable domain, its missing parts supplied by reference TRBV29-1 and TRBJ1-2, is SAVISQKPSRDICQRGTSLTIQCQVDSQVTMMFWYRQQPGQSLTLIATANQGSEATYESGFVIDKFPISRPNLTFSTLTVSNMSPEDSSIYLCSVGSRNYGYTFGSGTRLTVV.

This chain's CDR3 is CASSQEGRVRGDGYTF. The CDR3 nucleotides are TGTGCCAGCAGCCAAGAGGGACGGGTCAGGGGCGATGGCTACACCTTC. The J gene is TRBJ1-2, the V gene TRBV14; D is possibly TRBD1 (6 bases). The CDR3 consists of 16 residues. V lost 0 bases and J lost 6, with 17 bases in between. The germline CDR1 and CDR2 sequences are SGHDN and FVKESK.

The chain joins TRBV3-1 (or the pseudogene TRBV3-2) to TRBJ2-2, with 7 bases that match TRBD1. CDR3 length: 17 residues. Looked up from germline, CDR1 is LGHDT and CDR2 is YNNKEL (reference sequence). Germline trimming cut 4 bases from V and 0 bases from J; bases unmatched to any gene: 8. The chain's CDR3 is CASSRQGEIPNTGELFF. CDR3 bases: TGTGCCAGCAGCCGACAGGGAGAAATACCGAACACCGGGGAGCTGTTTTTT.

This clone was counted only a few times. The chain uses TRBV7-2 and TRBJ2-2, with a weak D call TRBD1 (5 bases). The germline V gene has CDR1 SGHTA and CDR2 FQGNSA. V lost 1 base to trimming and J lost 6 bases, with 9 bases between them. The CDR3 spans 14 residues. The DNA of the CDR3 is TGTGCCAGCAGCTTAGAGGGCAGGGCCGGGGAGCTGTTTTTT. Translating it yields CASSLEGRAGELFF.

The V and J genes are TRBV3-1 (or the pseudogene TRBV3-2) and TRBJ2-3; TRBD2 aligns across 9 bases. Germline CDR1 is LGHDT and CDR2 is YNNKEL (reference sequence). The CDR3 runs to 15 residues. The junction had 2 bases not matched to a gene; V was cut back by 3 bases and J by 1 base. The CDR3 sequence: CASSHRTSGTDTQYF. The CDR3, as DNA: TGTGCCAGCAGCCATAGGACTAGCGGCACAGATACGCAGTATTTT.

This clone was detected only a few times. The rearrangement joins TRBV5-4 to TRBJ2-1; the D gene is possibly TRBD1 (5 bases). The V end lost 6 bases, the J end lost 0 bases, and 16 bases lay between the germline ends. Per germline, CDR1 SGHNT and CDR2 YYREEE (reference sequence). This CDR3 comprises 16 residues. Here the CDR3 DNA reads TGTGCCAGCAACCCTCAGGGCCCAAGCTCCTACAATGAGCAGTTCTTC. This encodes CASNPQGPSSYNEQFF.

This clone showed up just once. The chain recombines TRBV11-2 with TRBJ1-2, with 11 bases matching TRBD1. There are 16 residues in the CDR3. The trim removed 0 bases at V and 3 bases at J, leaving 3 bases unmatched. From germline, CDR1 is SGHAT and CDR2 FQNNGV. CDR3 in DNA: TGTGCCAGCAGCTTAGATCGGACAGGGGGCTACTATGGCTACACCTTC. This codes for CASSLDRTGGYYGYTF.

The chain combines TRBV10-3 with TRBJ1-1; D remains ambiguous. This CDR3 is 17 amino acids long. V was clipped by 0 bases and J by 0 bases, with 14 bases between them. Germline V gene sequence: CDR1 ENHRY, CDR2 SYGVKD. The CDR3: CAISESIVDGVNTEAFF. CDR3 in DNA: TGTGCCATCAGTGAGTCGATCGTAGACGGGGTGAACACTGAAGCTTTCTTT.

This chain uses TRBV18 with TRBJ1-4, with 9 bases identical to TRBD1. V lost 0 bases and J lost 10; bases outside the gene matches: 9. The CDR3 has 16 residues. The germline V gene has CDR1 KGHSH and CDR2 LQKENI. CDR3 nucleotides: TGTGCCAGCTCACCACCAACCGGGACAGGGTCGGCAAAACTGTTTTTT. Amino acids: CASSPPTGTGSAKLFF.

Concerning this clone itself: One end of the junction is discordant with germline, which a read error may explain. The rearrangement joins TRBV24-1 to TRBJ1-1, with 12 bases fitting TRBD1. Germline assignment: CDR1 KGHDR and CDR2 SFDVKD. The CDR3 covers 11 residues. CDR3 sequence: CATGGTGGYAF. In nucleotides, the CDR3 is TGTGCCACCGGCGGGACAGGGGGCTACGCCTTT.

The chain combines TRBV30 with TRBJ1-4; D unresolved. CDR1 is GTSNPN and CDR2 is SVGIG in the germline V gene (reference sequence). V lost 1 base to trimming and J lost 5 bases, with 2 bases between them. This CDR3 has 11 amino acids. In DNA form, the CDR3 reads TGTGCCTGGAGTGCGAATGAAAAACTGTTTTTT. It codes for CAWSANEKLFF.

The chain is built from TRBV19 and TRBJ1-2; D might be TRBD1 (6 bases). Germline CDR1 and CDR2: LNHDA and SQIVND (reference sequence). The V end was cut by 3 bases, the J end by 8 bases, with 22 bases between. CDR3 length equals 16 residues. DNA for the CDR3: TGTGCCAGTAGTATCCTCCTCAGGGGTACCTCGGGCGGCTACACCTTC. It yields the protein CASSILLRGTSGGYTF. Supplemented by reference TRBV19 and TRBJ1-2, the full variable domain reads DGGITQSPKYLFRKEGQNVTLSCEQNLNHDAMYWYRQDPGQGLRLIYYSQIVNDFQKGDIAEGYSVSREKKESFPLTVTSAQKNPTAFYLCASSILLRGTSGGYTFGSGTRLTVV.

This clone was observed a handful of times. The V gene is TRBV2, the J gene TRBJ2-5; D is undetermined. The germline V and J ends were trimmed by 4 bases and 0 bases, with 15 bases remaining between them. The CDR3 has 16 amino acids. Germline V gives CDR1 SNHLY, CDR2 FYNNEI. CDR3 nucleotide sequence: TGTGCCAGCAGTGGGAGAGAACACCTGTACCAAGAGACCCAGTACTTC. It encodes CASSGREHLYQETQYF.

The CDR3 reads CASGLAGGGIAKNIQYF. As DNA, the CDR3 is TGTGCCAGCGGACTAGCGGGAGGAGGTATAGCCAAAAACATTCAGTACTTC. The J gene is TRBJ2-4, the V gene TRBV2; 14 bases match TRBD2. The junction had 6 bases not matched to a gene; V was cut back by 8 bases and J by 0 bases. This CDR3 is built from 17 residues. Germline CDR1 reads SNHLY; CDR2 reads FYNNEI.

This clone was counted a few times. Written as DNA, the CDR3 is TGTGCCAGCAGCTGGGACAGGGAAGAGCCCCAGCATTTT. Protein product: CASSWDREEPQHF. The chain joins TRBV5-6 to TRBJ1-5; 9 bases are a match to TRBD1. The CDR3 is 13 amino acids. V was clipped by 3 bases and J by 8 bases; unmatched bases: 3. From germline, CDR1 is SGHDT and CDR2 YYEEEE.

This rearrangement joins TRBV5-4 to TRBJ2-5, with a possible D match to TRBD2 (5 bases). The V end lost 0 bases, the J end lost 5 bases, and 8 bases lay between the germline ends. This CDR3 region has 13 residues. CDR1 is SGHNT and CDR2 is YYREEE in the germline V gene (reference sequence). The CDR3 is CASSLAGVETQYF. DNA of the CDR3: TGTGCCAGCAGCTTGGCCGGGGTGGAGACCCAGTACTTC.

The chain has TRBV9 and TRBJ2-6; D may be TRBD2 (6 bases). This CDR3 is 16 amino acids long. The germline V and J ends were trimmed by 0 bases and 4 bases, with 11 bases remaining between them. Germline values: CDR1 SGDLS, CDR2 YYNGEE. The CDR3 bases are TGTGCCAGCAGCGTAGGGGGGGAGGCCGGGGCCAACGTCCTGACTTTC. It specifies CASSVGGEAGANVLTF.

J is TRBJ1-1 and V is TRBV27; unclear D gene. Germline assignment: CDR1 MNHEY and CDR2 SMNVEV (reference sequence). CDR3 length equals 12 residues. Trimming shortened V by 3 bases and J by 8 bases, and 10 bases separated the two germline ends. The CDR3 region is CASSLGGAEAFF. The CDR3 region has the DNA TGTGCCAGCAGTTTGGGAGGTGCGGAAGCTTTCTTT.

This sequence joins TRBV4-3 and TRBJ2-1; 8 bases match TRBD2. Germline V lookup: CDR1 LGHNA, CDR2 YSLEER. The CDR3 runs 18 residues. V lost 4 bases, J lost 12 bases, and 23 bases stayed unmatched. CDR3 loop: CASSRKSSGASGTDSQFF. CDR3 bases: TGCGCCAGCAGCCGGAAGAGTAGCGGGGCCTCTGGAACGGATTCGCAGTTCTTC.

The V gene is TRBV11-3, the J gene TRBJ2-7; no clear D gene. The germline V and J ends were trimmed by 5 bases and 5 bases, with 10 bases remaining between them. The CDR3 runs 12 residues. Per germline, CDR1 SGHNT and CDR2 YENEEA. The CDR3 spells CASSRTYNEQYF. CDR3 nucleotide sequence: TGTGCCAGCAGCCGCACATATAACGAGCAGTACTTC. Full variable domain (rest looked up from reference TRBV11-3 and TRBJ2-7): EAGVVQSPRYKIIEKKQPVAFWCNPISGHNTLYWYLQNLGQGPELLIRYENEEAVDDSQLPKDRFSAERLKGVDSTLKIQPAELGDSAVYLCASSRTYNEQYFGPGTRLTVT.

The chain uses TRBV10-3 and TRBJ1-4; D might be TRBD1 (5 bases). This CDR3 is 15 amino acids long. Germline V gene sequence: CDR1 ENHRY, CDR2 SYGVKD. Trimming stripped 10 bases from V and 4 bases from J, with 19 bases between. Written as DNA, the CDR3 is TGTGCCACCGGGCCAGGGATCGCCGGTAATGAAAAACTGTTTTTT. Translated: CATGPGIAGNEKLFF.

The DNA for the CDR3 is TGTGCCAGCAGTGAATCTGCCGAGAGCGGCAATGAGCAGTTCTTC. Residues: CASSESAESGNEQFF. The V and J genes are TRBV6-4 and TRBJ2-1, with a tentative D call TRBD2 (5 bases). There are 15 residues in the CDR3. Between the trimmed V and J ends, which lost 3 bases and 6 bases, there was a span of 15 bases. From germline, CDR1 is MRHNA and CDR2 SNTAGT.

Here the CDR3 DNA reads TGTGCCAGCAGCCGGGACTCTAGCGGGGGATCCTACGAGCAGTACGTC. It codes for CASSRDSSGGSYEQYV. V usage is TRBV7-8 and J usage is TRBJ2-7; 10 bases fit TRBD2. The CDR3 has 16 amino acids. The trim removed 5 bases at V and 1 base at J, leaving 8 bases unmatched. Germline V gives CDR1 SGHVS, CDR2 FQNEAQ.

The V call is TRBV7-9, the J call TRBJ1-1, with TRBD1 matching 9 bases. Germline V lookup: CDR1 SEHNR, CDR2 FQNEAQ (reference sequence). The CDR3 has 13 residues. Germline trimming cut 9 bases from V and 2 bases from J; bases unmatched to any gene: 4. CDR3 protein: CASGQGTNTEAFF. In DNA, the CDR3 is TGTGCCAGTGGACAGGGGACCAACACTGAAGCTTTCTTT.